This T cell receptor beta chain comes out of a study of blood T cell repertoires in COVID-19 (dated by TCRdb to 2020 to 2021). For the study in its entirety: Collaborator samples came from the United States, Italy and Spain and covered acute and convalescent phases of COVID-19. The material from the prospective study consisted of cDNA or gDNA derived from T cells, B-cell-depleted T cells, or PBMCs. Deeply sampled blood TCRbeta repertoires from subjects exposed to, actively infected with, or recovered from COVID-19 were included in the dataset. The repertoires were made available in a free public database intended to serve as a resource for research on the immune response to SARS-CoV-2. Samples came from the ongoing ImmuneRACE study (first 160 participants) plus 1,254 subjects from 6 global collaborators. Sample metadata almost always included a de-identified subject ID, COVID-19 status, age in years and sex. HLA class I and class II types, where available, came from metadata supplied by the sample provider rather than from assay-based typing.

Enrolling through a virtual design, the prospective study's participants ranged in age from roughly 18 to 95 years and lived across about two dozen United States geographic areas. Cohort assignment in the prospective study relied on participant-reported clinical history from a screening survey and a study questionnaire. ImmuneRACE Cohort 3 recovered participants were defined by two consecutive negative NP/OP PCR tests, healthcare professional clearance, or symptom resolution. In the prospective study, whole blood, serum and a nasopharyngeal or oropharyngeal swab were collected from each participant by mobile phlebotomists. Participants in the prospective study had the option to provide additional blood draws and questionnaires over a roughly two-month period. Before DNA extraction, blood samples from the prospective study were shipped at room temperature or frozen. The CDR3 starts with the cysteine, ends with the phenylalanine, and has 15 residues. Just the 45-base CDR3 DNA is kept, in frame starting at base 1. CDR1 and CDR2 were assigned from the germline V gene as SNHLY and FYNNEI. The germline ends are 21 bases apart after V is trimmed by 7 bases and J by 6 bases.

Study-wide conclusions, independent of this receptor: The quantity of clinical and demographic metadata differed by source and by participant and was supplied without curation.

Worth noting for this clone: No antigen is known for it. Base qualities are not recorded, but no much larger clone differs from it by a single base.

TCRbeta CDR3 regions were amplified from genomic DNA using the immunoSEQ Assay, a bias-controlled multiplex PCR. Per the authors' processing: The number of nucleated cells in each sample was estimated by amplification of reference gene primers within the assay. Sequence reads were collapsed and filtered to measure the absolute abundance of every unique TCRbeta CDR3 rearrangement. Productive Simpson clonality was computed per sample as the square root of Simpson's diversity index over productive rearrangements. Held by TCRdb, this immuneACCESS table contains in-frame sequences only and omits some clones. Under half of the omission traces to an unresolved V gene where checked; the cause of the rest is unknown. D and trimming come from the DNA, and the V and J calls and clone size come from that table. For this sample there are 450,000 or so clones; 90% appear just once. The ten largest clones represent about 0.63% of the sample.

The sequenced sample was PBMCs or T cells enriched from blood (not recorded which). This clonotype originated in a man in his late teens or twenties who had recovered from COVID-19. Rearrangement joined TRBV2 to TRBJ1-1; confidence is insufficient to name the D gene. CDR3 protein: CASNAPPPRAAEAFF. Read as DNA, the sequence is TGTGCCAGCAACGCCCCGCCGCCGAGGGCCGCTGAAGCTTTCTTT.